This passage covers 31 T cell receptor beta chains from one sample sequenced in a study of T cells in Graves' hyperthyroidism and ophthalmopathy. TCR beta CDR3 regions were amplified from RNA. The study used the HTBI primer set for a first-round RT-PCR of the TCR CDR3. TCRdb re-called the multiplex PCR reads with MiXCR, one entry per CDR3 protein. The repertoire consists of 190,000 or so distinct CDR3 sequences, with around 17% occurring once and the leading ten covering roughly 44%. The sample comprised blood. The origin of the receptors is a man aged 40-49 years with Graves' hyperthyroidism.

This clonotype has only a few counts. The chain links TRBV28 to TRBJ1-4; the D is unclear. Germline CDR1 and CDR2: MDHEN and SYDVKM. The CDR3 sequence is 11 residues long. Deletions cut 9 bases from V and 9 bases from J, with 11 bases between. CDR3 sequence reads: CASRDLKKLFF. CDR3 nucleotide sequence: TGTGCCAGTCGCGACCTGAAAAAACTGTTTTTT.

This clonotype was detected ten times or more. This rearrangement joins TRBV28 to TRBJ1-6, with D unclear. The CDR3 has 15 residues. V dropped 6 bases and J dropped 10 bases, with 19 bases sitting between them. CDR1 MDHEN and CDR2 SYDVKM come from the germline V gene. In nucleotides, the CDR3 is TGTGCCAGCAGACGCCCAAAAGGAGGGAGGTCACCCCTCCACTTT. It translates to CASRRPKGGRSPLHF. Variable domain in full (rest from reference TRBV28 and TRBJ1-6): DVKVTQSSRYLVKRTGEKVFLECVQDMDHENMFWYRQDPGLGLRLIYFSYDVKMKEKGDIPEGYSVSREKKERFSLILESASTNQTSMYLCASRRPKGGRSPLHFGNGTRLTVT.

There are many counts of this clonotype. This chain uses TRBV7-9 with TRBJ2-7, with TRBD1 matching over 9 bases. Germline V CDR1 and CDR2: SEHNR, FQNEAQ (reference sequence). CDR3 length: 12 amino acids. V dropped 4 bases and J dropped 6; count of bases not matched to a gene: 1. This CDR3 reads CASSWTGVEQYF. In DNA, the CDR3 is TGTGCCAGCAGCTGGACAGGGGTCGAGCAGTACTTC.

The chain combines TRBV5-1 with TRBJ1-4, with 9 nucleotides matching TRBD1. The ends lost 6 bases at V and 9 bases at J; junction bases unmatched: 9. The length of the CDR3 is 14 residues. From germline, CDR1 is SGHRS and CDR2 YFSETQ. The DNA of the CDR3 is TGCGCCAGCATGGCGGGACAGGGAACGCAAAAACTGTTTTTT. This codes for CASMAGQGTQKLFF.

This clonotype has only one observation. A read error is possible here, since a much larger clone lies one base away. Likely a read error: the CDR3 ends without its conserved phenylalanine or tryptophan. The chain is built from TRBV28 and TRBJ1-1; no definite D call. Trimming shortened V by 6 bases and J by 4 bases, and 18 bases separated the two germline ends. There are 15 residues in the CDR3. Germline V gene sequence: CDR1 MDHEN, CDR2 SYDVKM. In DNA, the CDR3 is TGTGCCAGCAGCCCGCCCGTAGCGGCGGCCACTGAAGCTTTCCTT. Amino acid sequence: CASSPPVAAATEAFL.

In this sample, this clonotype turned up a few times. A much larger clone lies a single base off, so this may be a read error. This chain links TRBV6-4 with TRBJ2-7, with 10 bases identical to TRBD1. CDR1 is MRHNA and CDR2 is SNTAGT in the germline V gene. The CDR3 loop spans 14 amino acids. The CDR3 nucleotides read TGTGCCAGCAGTTACTCCGGGACAGGGGCCGAGCAGTACTTC. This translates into CASSYSGTGAEQYF.

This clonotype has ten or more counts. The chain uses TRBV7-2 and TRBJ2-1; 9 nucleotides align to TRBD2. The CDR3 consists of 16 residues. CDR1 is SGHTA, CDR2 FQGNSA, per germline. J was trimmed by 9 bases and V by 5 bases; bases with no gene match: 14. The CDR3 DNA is TGTGCCAGCAGCCCCCGGCAAGCGGGGGGCCCACGTGAGCAGTTCTTC. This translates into CASSPRQAGGPREQFF.

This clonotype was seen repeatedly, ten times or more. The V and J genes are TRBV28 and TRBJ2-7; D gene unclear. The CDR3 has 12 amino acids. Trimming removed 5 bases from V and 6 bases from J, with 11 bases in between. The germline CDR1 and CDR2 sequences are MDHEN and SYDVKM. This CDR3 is CASSHAVGEQYF. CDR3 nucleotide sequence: TGTGCCAGCAGTCACGCAGTGGGCGAGCAGTACTTC.

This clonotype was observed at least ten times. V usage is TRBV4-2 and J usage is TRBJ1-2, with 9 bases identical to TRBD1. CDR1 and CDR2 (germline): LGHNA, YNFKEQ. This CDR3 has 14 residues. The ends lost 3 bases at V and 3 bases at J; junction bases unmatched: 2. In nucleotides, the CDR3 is TGTGCCAGCAGCCACCGGACAGGGGACTATGGCTACACCTTC. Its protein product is CASSHRTGDYGYTF.

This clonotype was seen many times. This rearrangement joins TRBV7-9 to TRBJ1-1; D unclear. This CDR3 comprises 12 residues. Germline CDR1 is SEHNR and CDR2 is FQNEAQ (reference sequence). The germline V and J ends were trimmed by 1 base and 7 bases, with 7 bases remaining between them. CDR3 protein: CASSLGASEAFF. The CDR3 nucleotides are TGTGCCAGCAGCTTAGGTGCCAGTGAAGCTTTCTTT.

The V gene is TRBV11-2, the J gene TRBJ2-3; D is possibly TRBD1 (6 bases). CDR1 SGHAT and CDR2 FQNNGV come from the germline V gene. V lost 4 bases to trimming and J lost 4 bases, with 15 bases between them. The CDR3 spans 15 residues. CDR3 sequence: CASSYGDKGSDTQYF. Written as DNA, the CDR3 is TGTGCCAGCAGCTACGGGGACAAAGGATCAGATACGCAGTATTTT. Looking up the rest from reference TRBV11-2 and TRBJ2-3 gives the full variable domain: EAGVAQSPRYKIIEKRQSVAFWCNPISGHATLYWYQQILGQGPKLLIQFQNNGVVDDSQLPKDRFSAERLKGVDSTLKIQPAKLEDSAVYLCASSYGDKGSDTQYFGPGTRLTVL.

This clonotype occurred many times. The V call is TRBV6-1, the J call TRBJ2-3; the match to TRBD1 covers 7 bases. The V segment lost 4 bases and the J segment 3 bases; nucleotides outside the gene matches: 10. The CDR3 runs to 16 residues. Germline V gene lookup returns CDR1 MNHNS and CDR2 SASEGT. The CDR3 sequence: CASSGPWTGNTDTQYF. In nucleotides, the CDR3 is TGTGCCAGCAGTGGTCCATGGACAGGCAATACAGATACGCAGTATTTT.

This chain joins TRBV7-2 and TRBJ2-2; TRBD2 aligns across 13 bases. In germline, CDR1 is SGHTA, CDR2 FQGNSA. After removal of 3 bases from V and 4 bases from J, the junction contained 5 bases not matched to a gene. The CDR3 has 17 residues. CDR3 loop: CASSFTSGRAGTGELFF. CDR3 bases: TGTGCCAGCAGCTTTACTAGCGGGAGGGCGGGCACCGGGGAGCTGTTTTTT.

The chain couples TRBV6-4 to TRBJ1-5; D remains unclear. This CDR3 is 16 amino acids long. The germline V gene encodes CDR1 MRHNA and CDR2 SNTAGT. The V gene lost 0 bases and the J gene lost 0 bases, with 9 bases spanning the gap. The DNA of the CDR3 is TGTGCCAGCAGTGACTCGAGGGCTTATAGCAATCAGCCCCAGCATTTT. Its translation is CASSDSRAYSNQPQHF.

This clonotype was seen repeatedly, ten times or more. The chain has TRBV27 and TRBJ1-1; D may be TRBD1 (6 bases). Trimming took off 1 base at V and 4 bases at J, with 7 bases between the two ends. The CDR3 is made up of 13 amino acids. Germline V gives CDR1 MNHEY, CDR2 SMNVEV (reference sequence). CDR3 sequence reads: CASSLWGLTEAFF. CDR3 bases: TGTGCCAGCAGTTTATGGGGGCTCACTGAAGCTTTCTTT.

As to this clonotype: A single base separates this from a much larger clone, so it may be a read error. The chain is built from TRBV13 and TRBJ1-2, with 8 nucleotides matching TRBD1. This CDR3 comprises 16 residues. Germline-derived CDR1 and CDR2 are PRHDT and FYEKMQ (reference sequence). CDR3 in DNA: TGTGCCAGCAGCTCACTGAACCGGACAGGGTGGTATGGCTGCACCTTC. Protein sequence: CASSSLNRTGWYGCTF.

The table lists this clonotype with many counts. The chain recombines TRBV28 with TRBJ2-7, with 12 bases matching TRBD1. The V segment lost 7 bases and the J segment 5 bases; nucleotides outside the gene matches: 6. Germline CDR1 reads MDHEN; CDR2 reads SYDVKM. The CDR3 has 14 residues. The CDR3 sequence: CASTTGTGGDEQYF. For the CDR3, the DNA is TGTGCCAGCACAACCGGGACAGGGGGCGACGAGCAGTACTTC. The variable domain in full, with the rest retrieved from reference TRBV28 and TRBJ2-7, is DVKVTQSSRYLVKRTGEKVFLECVQDMDHENMFWYRQDPGLGLRLIYFSYDVKMKEKGDIPEGYSVSREKKERFSLILESASTNQTSMYLCASTTGTGGDEQYFGPGTRLTVT.

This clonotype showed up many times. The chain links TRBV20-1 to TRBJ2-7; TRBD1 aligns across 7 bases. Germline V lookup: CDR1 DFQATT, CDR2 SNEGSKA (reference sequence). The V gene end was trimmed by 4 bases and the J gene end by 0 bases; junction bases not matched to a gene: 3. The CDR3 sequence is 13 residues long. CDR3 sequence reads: CSANRDSSYEQYF. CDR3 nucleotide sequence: TGCAGTGCTAATAGGGACAGCTCCTACGAGCAGTACTTC.

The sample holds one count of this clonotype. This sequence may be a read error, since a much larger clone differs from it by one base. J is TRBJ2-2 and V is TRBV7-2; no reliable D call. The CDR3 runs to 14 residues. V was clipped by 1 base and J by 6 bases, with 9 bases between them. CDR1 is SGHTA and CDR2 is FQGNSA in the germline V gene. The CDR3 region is CASSLVLVAGELFF. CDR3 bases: TGTGCCAGCAGCTTAGTTCTCGTTGCCGGGGAGCTGTTTTTT. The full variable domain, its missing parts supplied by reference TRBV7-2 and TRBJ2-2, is GAGVSQSPSNKVTEKGKDVELRCDPISGHTALYWYRQSLGQGLEFLIYFQGNSAPDKSGLPSDRFSAERTGGSVSTLTIQRTQQEDSAVYLCASSLVLVAGELFFGEGSRLTVL.

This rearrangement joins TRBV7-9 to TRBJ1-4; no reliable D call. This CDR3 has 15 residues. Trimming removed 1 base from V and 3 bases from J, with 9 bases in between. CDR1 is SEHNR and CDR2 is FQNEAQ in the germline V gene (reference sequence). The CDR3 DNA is TGTGCCAGCAGCTTAGGTGGGCAGCCTAATGAAAAACTGTTTTTT. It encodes CASSLGGQPNEKLFF.

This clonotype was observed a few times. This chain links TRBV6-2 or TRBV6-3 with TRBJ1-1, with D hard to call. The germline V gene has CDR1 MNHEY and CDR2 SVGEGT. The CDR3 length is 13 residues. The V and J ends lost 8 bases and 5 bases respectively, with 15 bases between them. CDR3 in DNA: TGTGCCAGCGGGAGAGGGTTTTTTACTGAAGCTTTCTTT. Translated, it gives CASGRGFFTEAFF.

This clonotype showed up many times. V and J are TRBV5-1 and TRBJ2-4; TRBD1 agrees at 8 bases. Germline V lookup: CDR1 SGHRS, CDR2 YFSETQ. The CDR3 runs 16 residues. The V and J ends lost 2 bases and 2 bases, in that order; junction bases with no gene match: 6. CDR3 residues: CASSFRQGTTKNIQYF. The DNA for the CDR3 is TGCGCCAGCAGCTTTCGACAGGGGACAACCAAAAACATTCAGTACTTC.

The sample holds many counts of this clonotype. CDR3: CASSPSSGNTIYF. The CDR3 DNA sequence: TGTGCCAGCAGCCCTAGCTCTGGAAACACCATATATTTT. The chain is built from TRBV3-1 and TRBJ1-3; the D is unclear. V was pared by 4 bases and J by 0 bases, with 4 bases between. Germline V gene data show CDR1 as LGHDT and CDR2 as YNNKEL (reference sequence). CDR3 length equals 13 residues.

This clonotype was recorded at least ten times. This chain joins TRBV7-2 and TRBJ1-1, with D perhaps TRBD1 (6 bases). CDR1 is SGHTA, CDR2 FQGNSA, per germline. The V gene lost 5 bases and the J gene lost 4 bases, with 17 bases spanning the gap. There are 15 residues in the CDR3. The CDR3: CASSTGHPRSTEAFF. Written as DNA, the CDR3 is TGTGCCAGCAGCACGGGACACCCACGGTCCACTGAAGCTTTCTTT.

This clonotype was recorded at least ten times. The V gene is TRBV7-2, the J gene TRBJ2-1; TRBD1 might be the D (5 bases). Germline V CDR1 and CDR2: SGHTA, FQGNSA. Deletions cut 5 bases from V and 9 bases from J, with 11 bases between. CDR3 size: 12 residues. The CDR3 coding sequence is TGTGCCAGCAGCCACAGGCTCGCTGAGCAGTTCTTC. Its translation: CASSHRLAEQFF.

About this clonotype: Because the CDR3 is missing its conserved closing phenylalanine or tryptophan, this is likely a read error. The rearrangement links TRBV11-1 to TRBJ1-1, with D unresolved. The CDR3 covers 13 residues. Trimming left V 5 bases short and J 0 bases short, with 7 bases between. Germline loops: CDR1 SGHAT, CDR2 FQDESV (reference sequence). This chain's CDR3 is CASSPRLNTEAFS. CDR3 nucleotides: TGTGCCAGCAGCCCCCGATTGAACACTGAAGCTTTCTCT.

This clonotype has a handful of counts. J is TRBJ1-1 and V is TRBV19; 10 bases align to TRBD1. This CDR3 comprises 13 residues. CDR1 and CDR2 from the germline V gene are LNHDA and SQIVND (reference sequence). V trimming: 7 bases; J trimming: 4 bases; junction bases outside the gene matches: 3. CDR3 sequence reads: CASIRTGGTEAFF. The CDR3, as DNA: TGTGCCAGTATCCGGACAGGGGGCACTGAAGCTTTCTTT.

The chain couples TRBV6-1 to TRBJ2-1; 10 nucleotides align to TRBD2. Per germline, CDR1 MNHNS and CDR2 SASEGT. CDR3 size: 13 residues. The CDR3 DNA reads TGTGGAAGCGGGGGGGCGTCCTACAATGAGCAGTTCTTC. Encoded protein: CGSGGASYNEQFF.

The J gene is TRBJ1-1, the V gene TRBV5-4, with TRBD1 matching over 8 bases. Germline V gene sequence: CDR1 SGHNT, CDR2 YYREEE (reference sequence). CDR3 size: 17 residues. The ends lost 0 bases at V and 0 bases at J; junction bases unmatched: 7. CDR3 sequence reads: CASSLGGQGAMNTEAFF. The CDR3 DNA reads TGTGCCAGCAGCTTGGGTGGGCAGGGGGCCATGAACACTGAAGCTTTCTTT. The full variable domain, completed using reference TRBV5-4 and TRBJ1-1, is ETGVTQSPTHLIKTRGQQVTLRCSSQSGHNTVSWYQQALGQGPQFIFQYYREEENGRGNFPPRFSGLQFPNYSSELNVNALELDDSALYLCASSLGGQGAMNTEAFFGQGTRLTVV.

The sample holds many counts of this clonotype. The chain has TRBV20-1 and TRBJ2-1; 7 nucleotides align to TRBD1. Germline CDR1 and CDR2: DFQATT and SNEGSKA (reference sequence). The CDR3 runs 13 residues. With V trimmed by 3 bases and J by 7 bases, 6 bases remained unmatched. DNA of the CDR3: TGCAGTGCTAGGTGGGACAGTACAAATGAGCAGTTCTTC. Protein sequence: CSARWDSTNEQFF.

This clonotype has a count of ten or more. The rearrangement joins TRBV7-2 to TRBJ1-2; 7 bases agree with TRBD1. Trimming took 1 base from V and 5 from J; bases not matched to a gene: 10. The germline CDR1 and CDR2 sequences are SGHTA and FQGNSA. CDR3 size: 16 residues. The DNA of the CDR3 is TGTGCCAGCAGCTTAGAGGGGCAGGGGGGGTGGTATGGCTACACCTTC. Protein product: CASSLEGQGGWYGYTF.